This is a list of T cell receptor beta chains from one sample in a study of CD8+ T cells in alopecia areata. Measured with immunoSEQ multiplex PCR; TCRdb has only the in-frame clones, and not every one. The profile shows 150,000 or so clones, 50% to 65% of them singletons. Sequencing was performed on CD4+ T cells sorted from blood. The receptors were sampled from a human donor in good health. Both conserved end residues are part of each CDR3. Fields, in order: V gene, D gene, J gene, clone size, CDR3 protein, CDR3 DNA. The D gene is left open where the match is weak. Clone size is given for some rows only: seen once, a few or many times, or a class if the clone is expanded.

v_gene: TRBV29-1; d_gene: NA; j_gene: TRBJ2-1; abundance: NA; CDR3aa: CSGKAMNEQFF; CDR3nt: TGCAGTGGAAAAGCAATGAATGAGCAGTTCTTC
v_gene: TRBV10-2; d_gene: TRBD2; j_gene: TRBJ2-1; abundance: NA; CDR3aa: CASSDRLKREGTYNEQFF; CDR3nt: TGCGCCAGCAGTGACAGGCTGAAGCGGGAGGGTACCTACAATGAGCAGTTCTTC
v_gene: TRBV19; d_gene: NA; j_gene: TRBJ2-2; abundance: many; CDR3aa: CASSMRTLNTGELFF; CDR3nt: TGTGCCAGTAGTATGAGGACATTGAACACCGGGGAGCTGTTTTTT
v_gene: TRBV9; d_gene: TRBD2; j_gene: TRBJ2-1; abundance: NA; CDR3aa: CASSAFLSGSSYNEQFF; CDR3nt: TGTGCCAGCAGCGCCTTTCTTAGCGGGAGTTCCTACAATGAGCAGTTCTTC
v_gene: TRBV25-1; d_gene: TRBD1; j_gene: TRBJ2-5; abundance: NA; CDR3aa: CASSSDRGPQETQYF; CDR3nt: TGTGCCAGCAGTTCCGACAGGGGGCCGCAAGAGACCCAGTACTTC
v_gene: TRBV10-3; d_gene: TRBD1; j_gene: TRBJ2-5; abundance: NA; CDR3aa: CAISLDRDKETQYF; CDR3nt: TGTGCCATCTCCTTGGACAGGGACAAAGAGACCCAGTACTTC
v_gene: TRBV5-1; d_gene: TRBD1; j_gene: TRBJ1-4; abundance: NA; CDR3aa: CASSLDRGLEKLFF; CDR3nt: TGCGCCAGCAGCTTGGACAGGGGACTTGAAAAACTGTTTTTT
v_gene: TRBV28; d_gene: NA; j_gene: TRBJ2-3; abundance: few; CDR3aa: CAVQGGFTDTQYF; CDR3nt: TGTGCCGTACAGGGAGGATTCACAGATACGCAGTATTTT
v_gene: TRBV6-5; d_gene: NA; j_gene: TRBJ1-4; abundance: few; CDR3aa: CASRAGTSKLFF; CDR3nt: TGTGCCAGCAGGGCCGGGACGTCAAAACTGTTTTTT
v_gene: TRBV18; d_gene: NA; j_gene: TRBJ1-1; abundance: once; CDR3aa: CASSPFGGSNTEAFF; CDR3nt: TGTGCCAGCTCACCATTCGGCGGGTCGAACACTGAAGCTTTCTTT
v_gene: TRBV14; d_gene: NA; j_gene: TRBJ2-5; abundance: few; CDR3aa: CASSQEWETQYF; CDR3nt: TGTGCCAGCAGCCAAGAATGGGAGACCCAGTACTTC
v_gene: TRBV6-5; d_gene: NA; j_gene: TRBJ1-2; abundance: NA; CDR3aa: CASTPGLGGYTF; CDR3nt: TGTGCCAGCACCCCAGGGTTGGGTGGCTACACCTTC
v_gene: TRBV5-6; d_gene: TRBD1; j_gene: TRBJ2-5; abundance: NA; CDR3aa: CASSLTGETQYF; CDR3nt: TGTGCCAGCAGCCTGACAGGGGAGACCCAGTACTTC
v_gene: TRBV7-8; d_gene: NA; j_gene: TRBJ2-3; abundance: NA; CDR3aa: CASSLASISDTQYF; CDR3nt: TGTGCCAGCAGCTTAGCGTCGATCTCAGATACGCAGTATTTT
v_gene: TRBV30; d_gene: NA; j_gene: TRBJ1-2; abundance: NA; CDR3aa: CAWSVLRGAYGYTF; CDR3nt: TGTGCCTGGAGTGTACTAAGGGGGGCCTATGGCTACACCTTC
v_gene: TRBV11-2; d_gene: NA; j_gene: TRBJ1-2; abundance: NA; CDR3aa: CASTNTGTKAHGYTF; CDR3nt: TGTGCCAGCACCAATACCGGGACAAAAGCCCATGGCTACACCTTC
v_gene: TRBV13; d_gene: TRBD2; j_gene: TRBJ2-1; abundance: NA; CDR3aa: CASSDGLAQRSYNEQFF; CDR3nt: TGTGCCAGCAGCGATGGACTAGCGCAGAGATCCTACAATGAGCAGTTCTTC
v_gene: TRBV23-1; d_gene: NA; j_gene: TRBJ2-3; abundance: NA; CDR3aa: CASRNRTGSEDTQYF; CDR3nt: TGCGCCAGCAGGAACCGGACGGGGTCTGAAGATACGCAGTATTTT
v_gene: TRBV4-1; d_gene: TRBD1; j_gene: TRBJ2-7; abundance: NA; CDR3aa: CASRRTGDYEQYF; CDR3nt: TGCGCCAGCAGGCGGACAGGGGACTACGAGCAGTACTTC
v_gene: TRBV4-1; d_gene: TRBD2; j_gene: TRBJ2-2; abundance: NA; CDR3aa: CASSRYRLADTGELFF; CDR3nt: TGCGCCAGCAGCCGTTATCGACTAGCGGACACCGGGGAGCTGTTTTTT
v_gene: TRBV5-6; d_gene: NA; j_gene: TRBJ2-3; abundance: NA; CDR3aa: CASSLGGAADTQYF; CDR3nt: TGTGCCAGCAGCTTGGGAGGGGCGGCAGATACGCAGTATTTT
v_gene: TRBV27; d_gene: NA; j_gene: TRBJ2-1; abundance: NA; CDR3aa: CASSLGRIRFF; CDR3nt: TGTGCCAGCAGTTTAGGACGCATTAGGTTCTTC
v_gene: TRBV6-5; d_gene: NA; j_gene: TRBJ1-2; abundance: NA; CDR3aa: CASSYLRGSGGYTF; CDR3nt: TGTGCCAGCAGTTACCTCAGGGGATCAGGGGGCTACACCTTC
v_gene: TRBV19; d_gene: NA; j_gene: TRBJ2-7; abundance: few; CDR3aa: CASSIDSGERREQYF; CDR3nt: TGTGCCAGTAGTATAGACAGTGGTGAAAGACGCGAGCAGTACTTC
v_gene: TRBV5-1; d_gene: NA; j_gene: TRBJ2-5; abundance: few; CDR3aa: CASSLGRDRTQYF; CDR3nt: TGCGCCAGCAGCTTGGGAAGGGATAGGACCCAGTACTTC